The clone carrying this T cell receptor beta chain came up a few times. As yet, its antigen is unknown. Follow-up blood was drawn about 14 weeks, roughly three months, after antiretroviral therapy began. No cell fractionation was done, so the repertoire covers all unsorted peripheral blood T cells. The record originates from a study of HIV-infected patients and healthy controls. Study background: CD8 counts did not change consistently during early therapy; the CD4:CD8 ratio climbed slightly.

cDNA was made from approximately 500 ng RNA using alpha and beta constant primers. Alpha and beta chain libraries were made separately by chain-specific third strand synthesis with multiplexing indices. All rearrangements within a chain used one primer pair; cDNA molecules carried barcodes. TCRdb re-derived calls from the 5' RACE reads in MiXCR, one entry per CDR3 protein. This table has about 5,000 distinct CDR3 sequences, 20% to 25% appearing once. Trimming removed 5 bases at V and 7 bases at J, with 12 bases between. Germline CDR1 is PRHDT and CDR2 is FYEKMQ (reference sequence). CDR3 length: 14 residues. Study findings and constraints: HIV-infected repertoires had significantly higher mean Gini indices than controls, possibly reflecting oligoclonality. Untreated HIV+ repertoires had roughly threefold fewer distinct CDR3s and lower Shannon diversity than healthy controls.

The receptor's source is an adult with HIV infection. V usage is TRBV13 and J usage is TRBJ1-6, with D unresolved. This specimen was blood, taken during antiretroviral therapy. CDR3: CASSGPDKNSPLHF. In DNA form, the CDR3 reads TGTGCCAGCAGCGGCCCGGATAAGAATTCACCCCTCCACTTT.